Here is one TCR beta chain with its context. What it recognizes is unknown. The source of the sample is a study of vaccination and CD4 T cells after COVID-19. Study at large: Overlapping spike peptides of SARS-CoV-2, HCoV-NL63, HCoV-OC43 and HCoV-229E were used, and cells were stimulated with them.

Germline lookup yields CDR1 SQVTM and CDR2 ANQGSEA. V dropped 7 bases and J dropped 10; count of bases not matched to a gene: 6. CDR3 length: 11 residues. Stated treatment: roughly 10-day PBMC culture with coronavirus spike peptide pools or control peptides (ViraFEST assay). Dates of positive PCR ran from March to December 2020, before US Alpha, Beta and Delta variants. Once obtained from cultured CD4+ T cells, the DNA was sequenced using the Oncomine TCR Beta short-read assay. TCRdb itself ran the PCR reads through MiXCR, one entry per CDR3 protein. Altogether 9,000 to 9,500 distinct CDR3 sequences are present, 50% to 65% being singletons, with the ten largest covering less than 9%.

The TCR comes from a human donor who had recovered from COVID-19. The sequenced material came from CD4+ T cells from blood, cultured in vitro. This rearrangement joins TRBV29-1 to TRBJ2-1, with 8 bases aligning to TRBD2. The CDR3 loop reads CSDRLAQEQFF. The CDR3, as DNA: TGCAGCGACCGACTAGCGCAAGAGCAGTTCTTC.